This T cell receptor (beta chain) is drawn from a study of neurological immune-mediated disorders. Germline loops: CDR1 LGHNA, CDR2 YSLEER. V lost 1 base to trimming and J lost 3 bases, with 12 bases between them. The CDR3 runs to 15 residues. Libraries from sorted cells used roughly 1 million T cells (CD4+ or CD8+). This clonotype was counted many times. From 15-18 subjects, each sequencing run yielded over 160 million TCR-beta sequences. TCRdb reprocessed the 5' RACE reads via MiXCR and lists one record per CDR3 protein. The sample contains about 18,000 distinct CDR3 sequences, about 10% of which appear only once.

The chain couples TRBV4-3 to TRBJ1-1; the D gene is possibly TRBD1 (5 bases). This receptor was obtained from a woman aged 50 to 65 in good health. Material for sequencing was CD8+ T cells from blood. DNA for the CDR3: TGCGCCAGCAGCCAAGGATCGGGGGTGGACACTGAAGCTTTCTTT. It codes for CASSQGSGVDTEAFF.